Below, 23 T cell receptor beta chains from the same sample are listed, as sequenced in a study of blood T cell repertoires in COVID-19. Repertoires were generated with immunoSEQ multiplex PCR, while TCRdb's copy carries only in-frame clones and drops some. The sample carries 100,000 to 150,000 clones, 86% recorded once. The specimen was peripheral blood. All receptors derive from a man aged 40-55 years with acute or convalescent COVID-19.

The chain employs TRBV5-5 and TRBJ2-1; TRBD2 matches 13 bases. In germline, CDR1 is SGHKS, CDR2 YYEKEE (reference sequence). The length of the CDR3 is 16 residues. Germline trimming cut 4 bases from V and 5 bases from J; bases unmatched to any gene: 6. CDR3 sequence reads: CASSATGTSGNNEQFF. The CDR3 nucleotides are TGTGCCAGCAGCGCCACCGGGACTAGCGGGAACAATGAGCAGTTCTTC.

The V and J genes are TRBV6-6 and TRBJ2-6, with D unresolved. Trimming removed 8 bases at V and 1 base at J, with 9 bases between. CDR3 length equals 14 residues. CDR1 and CDR2 (germline): MNHNY, SVGAGI (reference sequence). CDR3 in DNA: TGTGCCAGCTCTCGAGATTCTGGGGCCAACGTCCTGACTTTC. Amino acid sequence: CASSRDSGANVLTF.

This clone appeared a few times. This chain joins TRBV6-5 and TRBJ2-7; TRBD1 matches 11 bases. Germline values: CDR1 MNHEY, CDR2 SVGAGI. Trimming cost V 8 bases and J 3 bases; bases outside gene matches: 6. This CDR3 is 14 amino acids long. The CDR3 sequence: CASGAGTGGYEQYF. The CDR3 DNA reads as TGTGCCAGCGGGGCCGGGACAGGGGGCTACGAGCAGTACTTC.

This chain joins TRBV6-2 or TRBV6-3 and TRBJ2-3; D not resolved. Germline V CDR1 and CDR2: MNHEY, SVGEGT. This CDR3 comprises 16 residues. The V end was cut by 4 bases, the J end by 4 bases, with 18 bases between. CDR3 DNA: TGTGCCAGCAGTTCCATCGACATGGGTATTGCAGATACGCAGTATTTT. It specifies CASSSIDMGIADTQYF.

This chain connects TRBV24-1 to TRBJ2-2; 7 bases are a match to TRBD2. Germline CDR1 reads KGHDR; CDR2 reads SFDVKD. Trimming removed 1 base from V and 5 bases from J; junction bases left unmatched: 9. CDR3 length equals 17 residues. CDR3 sequence (DNA): TGTGCCACCAGTGATTTCGGCGGCGCGGGAGATACCGGGGAGCTGTTTTTT. Translated: CATSDFGGAGDTGELFF.

This clone was seen a few times. The gene calls are TRBV19 and TRBJ1-2, with D possibly TRBD1 on 6 matching bases. Germline V gives CDR1 LNHDA, CDR2 SQIVND (reference sequence). Trimming shortened V by 6 bases and J by 8 bases, and 16 bases separated the two germline ends. This CDR3 has 13 amino acids. The CDR3 DNA is TGTGCCAGTAGGCGGTCGGACAGTTGGGGCTACACCTTC. Residues: CASRRSDSWGYTF.

The genes are TRBV11-2 and TRBJ1-5; 9 bases line up with TRBD1. Germline V gives CDR1 SGHAT, CDR2 FQNNGV. V shed 1 base, J shed 5 bases, and the junction held 3 bases outside the gene matches. This CDR3 is 15 amino acids long. CDR3 DNA sequence: TGTGCCAGCAGCTTAGGGGACAGGGATGATCAGCCCCAGCATTTT. It translates to CASSLGDRDDQPQHF.

J is TRBJ1-1 and V is TRBV12-3 or TRBV12-4; the D gene is possibly TRBD1 (6 bases). With 6 bases removed from V and 4 bases from J, the gap between germline ends came to 9 bases. The CDR3 length is 12 residues. The CDR3 DNA follows: TGTGCCAGCAGCAACAGGGTCACTGAAGCTTTCTTT. Residues: CASSNRVTEAFF.

The chain uses TRBV19 and TRBJ1-2; 8 nucleotides align to TRBD1. Unmatched junction bases numbered 6, after V lost 5 bases and J lost 1 base. The CDR3 consists of 15 residues. Looked up from germline, CDR1 is LNHDA and CDR2 is SQIVND (reference sequence). The CDR3 DNA is TGTGCCAGTAGTCCAGGGACAGGACATAACTATGGCTACACCTTC. It yields the protein CASSPGTGHNYGYTF.

This chain joins TRBV30 and TRBJ2-7, with a possible D match to TRBD2 (5 bases). Trimming took off 3 bases at V and 3 bases at J, with 6 bases between the two ends. The CDR3 runs to 11 residues. Germline CDR1 GTSNPN, CDR2 SVGIG (reference sequence). The DNA for the CDR3 is TGTGCCTGGAGGACTATCTACGAGCAGTACTTC. The encoded protein is CAWRTIYEQYF.

The V and J genes are TRBV5-6 and TRBJ1-2; the D is unclear. V lost 4 bases, J lost 0 bases, and 19 bases lay in between. Germline V CDR1 and CDR2: SGHDT, YYEEEE. This CDR3 spans 17 amino acids. For the CDR3, the DNA is TGTGCCAGCAGCCTGAGGGTAGTCCCCCGGGCTAACTATGGCTACACCTTC. It is translated as CASSLRVVPRANYGYTF.

The V and J genes are TRBV27 and TRBJ2-1, with 10 bases fitting TRBD2. Germline assignment: CDR1 MNHEY and CDR2 SMNVEV (reference sequence). This CDR3 has 16 residues. The V gene end was trimmed by 5 bases and the J gene end by 9 bases; junction bases not matched to a gene: 13. DNA for the CDR3: TGTGCCAGCAGTACCCACAGCGGGGGGGCGGTGGGTGAGCAGTTCTTC. Its translation: CASSTHSGGAVGEQFF.

The rearrangement links TRBV29-1 to TRBJ1-1; no definite D call. The V end lost 0 bases, the J end lost 4 bases, and 9 bases lay between the germline ends. The germline gives CDR1 SQVTM, CDR2 ANQGSEA. This CDR3 spans 13 amino acids. CDR3 bases: TGCAGCGTTGAAGATCCGGGGATCACTGAAGCTTTCTTT. Protein sequence: CSVEDPGITEAFF.

This clone turned up a few times. The DNA for the CDR3 is TGTGCCAGTAGTATAGTAGGCAGGAACAACTATGGCTACACCTTC. It is translated as CASSIVGRNNYGYTF. The chain employs TRBV19 and TRBJ1-2; no clear D. Trimming took off 1 base at V and 2 bases at J, with 11 bases between the two ends. The length of the CDR3 is 15 residues. Germline CDR1 is LNHDA and CDR2 is SQIVND (reference sequence). Together with reference TRBV19 and TRBJ1-2, the CDR3 gives the full variable domain: DGGITQSPKYLFRKEGQNVTLSCEQNLNHDAMYWYRQDPGQGLRLIYYSQIVNDFQKGDIAEGYSVSREKKESFPLTVTSAQKNPTAFYLCASSIVGRNNYGYTFGSGTRLTVV.

The rearrangement uses TRBV19 and TRBJ1-4; tentative D call: TRBD1 (6 bases). Germline lookup yields CDR1 LNHDA and CDR2 SQIVND (reference sequence). The V and J ends lost 5 bases and 0 bases respectively, with 22 bases between them. The CDR3 totals 19 residues. The CDR3 coding sequence is TGTGCCAGTAGTTCGCGACGACAGGCCAGAGTTGCAACTAATGAAAAACTGTTTTTT. Its protein is CASSSRRQARVATNEKLFF.

The chain is built from TRBV10-3 and TRBJ1-4; possibly TRBD1 for D (5 bases). The germline gives CDR1 ENHRY, CDR2 SYGVKD. V was pared by 0 bases and J by 8 bases, with 10 bases between. This CDR3 is built from 14 residues. The CDR3: CAISESGEDEKLFF. For the CDR3, the DNA is TGTGCCATCAGTGAGTCAGGGGAGGACGAAAAACTGTTTTTT.

The V and J genes are TRBV29-1 and TRBJ1-3; D remains ambiguous. V gave up 3 bases and J gave up 4 bases, with 4 bases separating them. From germline, CDR1 is SQVTM and CDR2 ANQGSEA. The CDR3 length is 11 residues. The CDR3 region is CSVDRGNTIYF. CDR3 nucleotide sequence: TGCAGCGTTGATAGAGGAAACACCATATATTTT.

The rearrangement links TRBV29-1 to TRBJ2-3, with D perhaps TRBD2 (5 bases). There are 14 residues in the CDR3. Trimming pared 4 bases from V and 0 bases from J, leaving 11 bases between. Germline assignment: CDR1 SQVTM and CDR2 ANQGSEA. CDR3 nucleotides: TGCAGCGTTGGGGCGGGTCATAGCACAGATACGCAGTATTTT. Protein: CSVGAGHSTDTQYF.

The V gene is TRBV7-8, the J gene TRBJ2-1; 7 nucleotides align to TRBD1. J lost 3 bases, V lost 3 bases, and 14 bases had no gene match. Looked up from germline, CDR1 is SGHVS and CDR2 is FQNEAQ. The CDR3 runs 18 residues. This chain's CDR3 is CASSLRGRKSQSYNEQFF. The CDR3 DNA sequence: TGTGCCAGCAGCTTGAGGGGGCGAAAAAGTCAAAGCTACAATGAGCAGTTCTTC. The whole variable domain, filled in from reference TRBV7-8 and TRBJ2-1, reads GAGVSQSPRYKVAKRGQDVALRCDPISGHVSLFWYQQALGQGPEFLTYFQNEAQLDKSGLPSDRFFAERPEGSVSTLKIQRTQQEDSAVYLCASSLRGRKSQSYNEQFFGPGTRLTVL.

The chain couples TRBV23-1 to TRBJ1-1; D remains unclear. TRBV23-1 is an ORF; its function is uncertain. V lost 3 bases, J lost 0 bases, and 14 bases lay in between. The CDR3 consists of 16 residues. The CDR3: CASSHPRRGMNTEAFF. As DNA, the CDR3 is TGCGCCAGCAGTCATCCCCGACGGGGAATGAACACTGAAGCTTTCTTT.

The chain couples TRBV4-3 to TRBJ2-3, with D perhaps TRBD1 (6 bases). Germline assignment: CDR1 LGHNA and CDR2 YSLEER. Trimming cost V 2 bases and J 1 base, with 10 bases left between them. The CDR3 runs to 15 residues. The CDR3 reads CASSQNYRGTDTQYF. In DNA form, the CDR3 reads TGCGCCAGCAGCCAAAATTACAGGGGCACAGATACGCAGTATTTT.

Only one count was recorded for this clone. The chain joins TRBV27 to TRBJ1-2; tentative D call: TRBD1 (6 bases). The length of the CDR3 is 14 residues. The V and J ends lost 3 bases and 6 bases respectively, with 14 bases between them. Germline loops: CDR1 MNHEY, CDR2 SMNVEV (reference sequence). The CDR3 sequence: CASSLGGGPDGYTF. For the CDR3, the DNA is TGTGCCAGCAGTTTGGGCGGGGGGCCTGATGGCTACACCTTC.

V gene TRBV11-2 combines with J gene TRBJ2-1; TRBD1 matches at 10 bases. Trimming took 5 bases from V and 4 from J; bases not matched to a gene: 5. Germline CDR1 is SGHAT and CDR2 is FQNNGV. The CDR3 runs 15 residues. The CDR3 region is CASSPDRGHYNEQFF. The CDR3 DNA follows: TGTGCCAGCAGCCCAGACAGGGGGCATTACAATGAGCAGTTCTTC.